Below, 19 T cell receptor beta chains from the same sample are listed, as sequenced in a study of blood T cell repertoires in COVID-19. Some clones are missing from TCRdb's copy, which holds only in-frame ones; the method was immunoSEQ multiplex PCR. The data show under 150,000 clones, about nine tenths seen once. Sequenced sample: peripheral blood. These receptor sequences come from a man aged 45-65 years with active or convalescent COVID-19.

The rearrangement joins TRBV7-9 to TRBJ1-2; no clear D. Germline V CDR1 and CDR2: SEHNR, FQNEAQ (reference sequence). The CDR3 runs to 12 residues. Trimming cost V 5 bases and J 5 bases, with 9 bases left between them. The CDR3 is CASSPRDYGYTF. DNA of the CDR3: TGTGCCAGCAGCCCCCGGGATTATGGCTACACCTTC.

This chain connects TRBV24-1 to TRBJ2-1; possibly TRBD2 for D (5 bases). Trimming pared 3 bases from V and 5 bases from J, leaving 7 bases between. Germline CDR1 reads KGHDR; CDR2 reads SFDVKD. The CDR3 is made up of 13 amino acids. CDR3 sequence (DNA): TGTGCCACCAGTGATAGCGGACACAATGAGCAGTTCTTC. Translated, it gives CATSDSGHNEQFF.

The chain links TRBV6-2 or TRBV6-3 to TRBJ2-6; tentative D call: TRBD1 (6 bases). Germline CDR1 is MNHEY and CDR2 is SVGEGT. The CDR3 has 15 amino acids. Trimming took off 5 bases at V and 0 bases at J, with 8 bases between the two ends. The CDR3 nucleotides are TGTGCCAGCAGTAGGACAGACTCTGGGGCCAACGTCCTGACTTTC. Translation: CASSRTDSGANVLTF.

V and J are TRBV28 and TRBJ1-2, with 10 bases matching TRBD1. The length of the CDR3 is 15 residues. V lost 7 bases and J lost 8; bases outside the gene matches: 13. Germline CDR1 reads MDHEN; CDR2 reads SYDVKM. This CDR3 is CASTTLGQGDRGYTF. For the CDR3, the DNA is TGTGCCAGCACCACCCTTGGACAGGGGGACAGAGGCTACACCTTC.

The gene calls are TRBV11-2 and TRBJ1-1; 7 bases agree with TRBD1. In germline, CDR1 is SGHAT, CDR2 FQNNGV. The CDR3 runs 16 residues. Trimming cost V 5 bases and J 0 bases; bases outside gene matches: 9. The CDR3 DNA sequence: TGTGCCAGCAGCCGACAAACCGGGACAGTGAACACTGAAGCTTTCTTT. Protein sequence: CASSRQTGTVNTEAFF.

This sequence joins TRBV5-5 and TRBJ1-1; D remains ambiguous. V was clipped by 0 bases and J by 8 bases, with 14 bases between them. Germline V gene lookup returns CDR1 SGHKS and CDR2 YYEKEE (reference sequence). The length of the CDR3 is 14 residues. This CDR3 is CASSLAVQSGEAFF. The DNA for the CDR3 is TGTGCCAGCAGCTTGGCCGTACAGAGTGGCGAAGCTTTCTTT.

V usage is TRBV4-1 and J usage is TRBJ2-7, with 11 nucleotides matching TRBD1. This CDR3 spans 15 amino acids. CDR1 is MGHRA and CDR2 is YSYEKL in the germline V gene. J gave up 2 bases and V 3 bases, and 3 bases lay outside the gene matches. The CDR3 loop is CASSHPGQGAYEQYF. As DNA, the CDR3 is TGCGCCAGCAGCCACCCGGGACAGGGGGCCTACGAGCAGTACTTC.

This chain joins TRBV30 and TRBJ2-1; TRBD2 agrees at 9 bases. The ends lost 1 base at V and 3 bases at J; junction bases unmatched: 7. CDR1 GTSNPN and CDR2 SVGIG come from the germline V gene (reference sequence). The CDR3 sequence is 16 residues long. CDR3 in amino acids: CAWSEAGSGGYNEQFF. CDR3 bases: TGTGCCTGGAGTGAAGCGGGTAGCGGGGGCTACAATGAGCAGTTCTTC.

This chain uses TRBV20-1 with TRBJ1-2; D is possibly TRBD1 (5 bases). This CDR3 is built from 11 residues. Germline CDR1 and CDR2: DFQATT and SNEGSKA (reference sequence). The V end lost 6 bases, the J end lost 8 bases, and 13 bases lay between the germline ends. CDR3 nucleotides: TGCAGTGCCAGGCGGGGGGACGGCTACACCTTC. Translating it yields CSARRGDGYTF.

This chain links TRBV5-1 with TRBJ2-5; TRBD1 is a possible D gene (5 bases). The germline V gene has CDR1 SGHRS and CDR2 YFSETQ. The CDR3 has 17 residues. V lost 0 bases to trimming and J lost 3 bases, with 18 bases between them. CDR3 DNA: TGCGCCAGCAGCTTGGAAACAGGACCCGATCCCAAAGAGACCCAGTACTTC. It specifies CASSLETGPDPKETQYF.

The chain combines TRBV5-4 with TRBJ1-4, with 11 bases that match TRBD1. V lost 4 bases to trimming and J lost 8 bases; unmatched junction nucleotides: 7. The CDR3 has 15 amino acids. The germline CDR1 and CDR2 sequences are SGHNT and YYREEE (reference sequence). CDR3 region: CASSPGGQGAEKLFF. In DNA, the CDR3 is TGTGCCAGCAGCCCTGGTGGACAGGGGGCCGAAAAACTGTTTTTT. Full variable domain (remainder filled in from reference TRBV5-4 and TRBJ1-4): ETGVTQSPTHLIKTRGQQVTLRCSSQSGHNTVSWYQQALGQGPQFIFQYYREEENGRGNFPPRFSGLQFPNYSSELNVNALELDDSALYLCASSPGGQGAEKLFFGSGTQLSVL.

CDR3 sequence reads: CASSLPDEQFF. The DNA for the CDR3 is TGTGCCAGCAGTTTGCCGGATGAGCAGTTCTTC. V is TRBV12-3 or TRBV12-4 and J is TRBJ2-1; D unresolved. The CDR3 runs 11 residues. V lost 3 bases and J lost 8, with 5 bases in between.

The chain carries TRBV28 and TRBJ2-5, with D perhaps TRBD2 (6 bases). V lost 7 bases to trimming and J lost 2 bases, with 17 bases between them. The germline gives CDR1 MDHEN, CDR2 SYDVKM. CDR3 length equals 15 residues. For the CDR3, the DNA is TGTGCCAGCATCCTTGAGGGTGGGAGGCAAGAGACCCAGTACTTC. It is translated as CASILEGGRQETQYF.

The chain is built from TRBV28 and TRBJ1-6; D unclear. The CDR3 extends over 14 amino acids. Per the germline V gene, CDR1 is MDHEN and CDR2 is SYDVKM. The germline V and J ends were trimmed by 0 bases and 6 bases, with 6 bases remaining between them. CDR3 sequence: CASSLWASNSPLHF. The DNA of the CDR3 is TGTGCCAGCAGTTTATGGGCAAGTAATTCACCCCTCCACTTT.

This chain joins TRBV6-5 and TRBJ2-2; TRBD2 is a possible D gene (5 bases). Germline V lookup: CDR1 MNHEY, CDR2 SVGAGI. The CDR3 extends over 13 amino acids. Deletions cut 8 bases from V and 1 base from J, with 8 bases between. CDR3 nucleotide sequence: TGTGCCAGCCGGGATGGGAACACCGGGGAGCTGTTTTTT. This gives the protein CASRDGNTGELFF.

The rearrangement joins TRBV28 to TRBJ1-6; maybe TRBD1 (6 bases). V lost 6 bases and J 3 bases, leaving 21 bases between the germline ends. Germline CDR1 MDHEN, CDR2 SYDVKM. The CDR3 runs 18 residues. This CDR3 reads CASRGGGGLQNYNSPLHF. The CDR3 DNA reads TGTGCCAGCAGAGGGGGGGGTGGGTTACAGAACTATAATTCACCCCTCCACTTT.

The chain links TRBV24-1 to TRBJ2-6, with TRBD1 matching over 7 bases. V was pared by 3 bases and J by 2 bases, with 3 bases of the junction left unmatched. Per the germline V gene, CDR1 is KGHDR and CDR2 is SFDVKD. The CDR3 spans 16 residues. DNA of the CDR3: TGTGCCACCAGTGATCCCGGACAGGCTGGGGCCAACGTCCTGACTTTC. Its protein product is CATSDPGQAGANVLTF.

This clone was counted a single time. The V gene is TRBV7-9, the J gene TRBJ1-2, with a tentative D call TRBD1 (5 bases). This CDR3 is 11 amino acids long. The germline gives CDR1 SEHNR, CDR2 FQNEAQ (reference sequence). With 2 bases removed from V and 8 bases from J, the gap between germline ends came to 6 bases. The CDR3 nucleotides read TGTGCCAGCAGCTTACGGGGGGGCTACACCTTC. This sequence encodes CASSLRGGYTF.

The chain uses TRBV2 and TRBJ2-1; the match to TRBD2 covers 15 bases. Germline V gene sequence: CDR1 SNHLY, CDR2 FYNNEI. V dropped 4 bases and J dropped 7; count of bases not matched to a gene: 2. There are 15 residues in the CDR3. In DNA, the CDR3 is TGTGCCAGCAGTGGGACTAGCGGGAGGGGAAATGAGCAGTTCTTC. Protein: CASSGTSGRGNEQFF.